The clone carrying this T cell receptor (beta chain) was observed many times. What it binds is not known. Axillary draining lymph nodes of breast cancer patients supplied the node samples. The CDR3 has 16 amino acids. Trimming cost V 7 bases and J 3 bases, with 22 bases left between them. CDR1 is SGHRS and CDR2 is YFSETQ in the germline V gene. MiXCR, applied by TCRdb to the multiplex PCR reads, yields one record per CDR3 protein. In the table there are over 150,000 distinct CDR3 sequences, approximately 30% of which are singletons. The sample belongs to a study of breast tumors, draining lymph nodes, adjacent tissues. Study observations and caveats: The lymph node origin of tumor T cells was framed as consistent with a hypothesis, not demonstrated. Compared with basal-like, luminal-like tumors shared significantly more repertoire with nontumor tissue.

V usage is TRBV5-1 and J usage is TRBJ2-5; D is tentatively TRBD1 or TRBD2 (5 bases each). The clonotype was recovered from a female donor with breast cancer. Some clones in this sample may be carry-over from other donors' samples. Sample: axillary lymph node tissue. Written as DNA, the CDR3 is TGCGCCAGCCGGGTCTCTCGGGGCAGGGTGGAAGAGACCCAGTACTTC. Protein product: CASRVSRGRVEETQYF.